In its sample, the clone carrying this T cell receptor (beta chain) was seen once. The antigen remains unidentified. The entry originates in a study of shared clonotypes between healthy human individuals. The germline gives CDR1 SQVTM, CDR2 ANQGSEA. The CDR3 loop spans 10 amino acids. V was cut by 4 bases and J by 15 bases, with 13 bases left in between. All donors were healthy HIV-negative adults lacking recent acute infections or vaccinations. Findings and limits, study-wide: Memory subsets generally showed smaller estimated richness than naive subsets did.

TCRdb's table, derived via immunoSEQ multiplex PCR, lists solely in-frame clones and lacks some. There are more than 550,000 clones in the sample; 55% to 75% occur only once, and less than 2% lies in the top ten. The chain links TRBV29-1 to TRBJ2-1, with no clear D. This receptor was obtained from a woman in her twenties or thirties in good health. The specimen was memory CD4+ T cells sorted from blood. As to subset: CD45RA-negative fraction. DNA for the CDR3: TGCAGCGTTGGTGGGCTTGGTCTGTTCTTC. Translated: CSVGGLGLFF.